The sequence of this T cell receptor (beta chain) was determined in a study of spatial heterogeneity in lung cancer. Study at large: Detection consistently yielded more beta chains than alpha chains.

Concerning this clonotype itself: Its antigen is as yet unknown.

Findings and caveats of the study: Tumor TCRs that were ubiquitous and expanded showed up in blood more at resection than follow-up.

CDR3 length: 16 residues. Germline V lookup: CDR1 SGHVS, CDR2 FQNEAQ. The V segment lost 5 bases and the J segment 0 bases; nucleotides outside the gene matches: 4. Time point defined: sample taken at primary tumor resection. Whole RNA from tumor, nontumor lung or frozen PBMC was sequenced unsorted. A total of approximately 69 untreated early-stage non-small cell lung cancer patients served as donors. Every TCR cDNA molecule carried a tag that served as a unique molecular identifier. TCRdb called the 5' RACE reads again in MiXCR, with one record for every CDR3 protein. The sample holds approximately 44,000 distinct CDR3 sequences, 12% seen once.

This TCR was recovered from a female donor with early-stage non-small cell lung cancer. The chain recombines TRBV7-8 with TRBJ2-6, with 7 bases lining up with TRBD1. The sequencing here drew on PBMCs, taken at surgery. The CDR3 nucleotides read TGTGCCAGCAGCCCAAGGACAGGCTCTGGGGCCAACGTCCTGACTTTC. This gives the protein CASSPRTGSGANVLTF.